Listed below are T cell receptor beta chains from one sample, sequenced in a study of cytotoxic CD8 clonotypes in ibrutinib-treated CLL. TCRdb's table, derived via immunoSEQ multiplex PCR, lists solely in-frame clones and lacks some. The data hold around 130,000 clones, with 80% to 90% observed a single time. The sample here was PBMCs, taken after 24 months of ibrutinib treatment. These receptors came from a human donor with chronic lymphocytic leukemia. Each CDR3 is given with its conserved first and last residue. D genes are given only for firm matches. Not all rows give a size; the values are once, few, many and, for expanded clones, a class.

J: TRBJ1-1
D: NA
size: NA
V: TRBV5-1
DNA: TGCGCCAGCAGCCCCCGGGGTGGGATTAACACTGAAGCTTTCTTT
CDR3: CASSPRGGINTEAFF

J: TRBJ1-6
D: TRBD1
size: NA
V: TRBV19
DNA: TGTGCCAGTACCGACGCAGGGGGCAACTATAATTCACCCCTCCACTTT
CDR3: CASTDAGGNYNSPLHF

J: TRBJ2-1
D: NA
size: NA
V: TRBV27
DNA: TGTGCCAGCAGTTTAGGGGCCTCCTACAATGAGCAGTTCTTC
CDR3: CASSLGASYNEQFF

J: TRBJ1-2
D: TRBD1
size: NA
V: TRBV7-9
DNA: TGTGCCAGCAGCCCAAAGGGACAGGTGAATAACTATGGCTACACCTTC
CDR3: CASSPKGQVNNYGYTF

J: TRBJ2-7
D: TRBD2
size: NA
V: TRBV7-3
DNA: TGTGCCAGCAGCGTATCTAGCGGACTCTCCTACGAGCAGTACTTC
CDR3: CASSVSSGLSYEQYF

J: TRBJ1-1
D: TRBD1
size: NA
V: TRBV6-6
DNA: TGTGCCAGCAGCCGGGACAGGGGCACTGAAGCTTTCTTT
CDR3: CASSRDRGTEAFF

J: TRBJ1-5
D: NA
size: NA
V: TRBV18
DNA: TGTGCCAGCTCACCAGGGTTGGAAGGGGTCAATCAGCCCCAGCATTTT
CDR3: CASSPGLEGVNQPQHF

J: TRBJ1-1
D: TRBD1
size: NA
V: TRBV30
DNA: TGTGCCTGGACACGGGACAGTTTGAACACTGAAGCTTTCTTT
CDR3: CAWTRDSLNTEAFF

J: TRBJ1-2
D: NA
size: NA
V: TRBV6-5
DNA: TGTGCCAGCAGAGACAGGAACTATGGCTACACCTTC
CDR3: CASRDRNYGYTF

J: TRBJ1-3
D: NA
size: NA
V: TRBV30
DNA: TGTGCCCGGTCTGCCAACTCTGGAAACACCATATATTTT
CDR3: CARSANSGNTIYF

J: TRBJ2-6
D: NA
size: few
V: TRBV2
DNA: TGTGCCAGCATAAGCATCTCTGGGGCCAACGTCCTGACTTTC
CDR3: CASISISGANVLTF

J: TRBJ1-3
D: NA
size: NA
V: TRBV29-1
DNA: TGCAGCGCACTCGGGGGGAGCTCTGGAAACACCATATATTTT
CDR3: CSALGGSSGNTIYF

J: TRBJ2-2
D: NA
size: NA
V: TRBV6-5
DNA: TGTGCCAGCAGTTACAGCCCAATTACCGGGGAGCTGTTTTTT
CDR3: CASSYSPITGELFF

J: TRBJ1-2
D: NA
size: once
V: TRBV28
DNA: TGTGCATCAGGGAGAGGGGTTAACTATGGCTACACCTTC
CDR3: CASGRGVNYGYTF

J: TRBJ1-5
D: NA
size: NA
V: TRBV7-2
DNA: TGTGCCAGCAGCCCCGCCCCCAATCAGCCCCAGCATTTT
CDR3: CASSPAPNQPQHF

J: TRBJ2-7
D: NA
size: NA
V: TRBV7-8
DNA: TGTGCCAGCAGCCACCGACAGGCCTACGAGCAGTACTTC
CDR3: CASSHRQAYEQYF

J: TRBJ1-6
D: NA
size: NA
V: TRBV6-6
DNA: TGTGCCAGCAGTTACTTCAGCTATAATTCACCCCTCCACTTT
CDR3: CASSYFSYNSPLHF

J: TRBJ1-3
D: NA
size: NA
V: TRBV6-1
DNA: TGTGCCAGCAGTGAATCGGGCATCTCTGGAAACACCATATATTTT
CDR3: CASSESGISGNTIYF

J: TRBJ2-5
D: TRBD2
size: NA
V: TRBV5-1
DNA: TGCGCCAGCAGCCTCCTACGACTGACTAGCGGGGGGCGAAATCAAGAGACCCAGTACTTC
CDR3: CASSLLRLTSGGRNQETQYF

J: TRBJ2-4
D: TRBD1
size: NA
V: TRBV11-1
DNA: TGTGCCAGCAGCGAGGGACAGGGTAATGCCAAAAACATTCAGTACTTC
CDR3: CASSEGQGNAKNIQYF

J: TRBJ1-5
D: NA
size: NA
V: TRBV9
DNA: TGTGCCAGCAGCTCAGAGGCTTTACCAGCGAATCAGCCCCAGCATTTT
CDR3: CASSSEALPANQPQHF

J: TRBJ2-7
D: TRBD1
size: NA
V: TRBV5-1
DNA: TGCGCCAGCAGAGACTCCGGGACAGGGAAGGGCGAGCAGTACTTC
CDR3: CASRDSGTGKGEQYF

J: TRBJ1-2
D: TRBD1
size: NA
V: TRBV2
DNA: TGTGCCAGCAACTTCCTACAGGGGCCGAACTATGGCTACACCTTC
CDR3: CASNFLQGPNYGYTF

J: TRBJ2-3
D: NA
size: NA
V: TRBV11-1
DNA: TGTGCCAGCAGCCCCCGATTCACAGATACGCAGTATTTT
CDR3: CASSPRFTDTQYF

J: TRBJ2-2
D: TRBD2
size: NA
V: TRBV5-4
DNA: TGTGCCAGCAGCATGGGGACTAGCGGGGTAACCGGGGAGCTGTTTTTT
CDR3: CASSMGTSGVTGELFF

J: TRBJ1-1
D: NA
size: NA
V: TRBV7-7
DNA: TGTGCCAGCAGCGTGGGACAGAACACTGAAGCTTTCTTT
CDR3: CASSVGQNTEAFF

J: TRBJ2-3
D: NA
size: few
V: TRBV28
DNA: TGTGCCAGCTGGGGGGCAGTAGGGGATACGCAGTATTTT
CDR3: CASWGAVGDTQYF

J: TRBJ2-1
D: NA
size: NA
V: TRBV7-2
DNA: TGTGCCAGCAGCAATAGTCGGAGCTCCTACAATGAGCAGTTCTTC
CDR3: CASSNSRSSYNEQFF

J: TRBJ1-1
D: NA
size: NA
V: TRBV4-1
DNA: TGCGCCAGCAGCCACGCAAGCGGGGGCAGGGGTGTGCGGAACACTGAAGCTTTCTTT
CDR3: CASSHASGGRGVRNTEAFF

J: TRBJ1-3
D: NA
size: NA
V: TRBV5-4
DNA: TGTGCCAGCAGCTTGCCGGGGGCGCCTGGAAACACCATATATTTT
CDR3: CASSLPGAPGNTIYF

J: TRBJ1-4
D: NA
size: NA
V: TRBV18
DNA: TGTGCCAGCTCACCAGCATCCCGTAATGAAAAACTGTTTTTT
CDR3: CASSPASRNEKLFF

J: TRBJ1-1
D: TRBD1
size: NA
V: TRBV6-5
DNA: TGTGCCAGCAGTCCGGACAGGGGGGAAGCTTTCTTT
CDR3: CASSPDRGEAFF

J: TRBJ2-2
D: TRBD2
size: NA
V: TRBV5-4
DNA: TGTGCCAGCAGCCCACTAGCGGGGGGCGTCACCGGGGAGCTGTTTTTT
CDR3: CASSPLAGGVTGELFF

J: TRBJ2-7
D: NA
size: NA
V: TRBV14
DNA: TGTGCCAGCAGCCAAGCTGGCAGGGGCTACGAGCAGTACTTC
CDR3: CASSQAGRGYEQYF

J: TRBJ2-5
D: NA
size: NA
V: TRBV5-1
DNA: TGCGCCAGCAGCCGAGACAGATCCCAAGAGACCCAGTACTTC
CDR3: CASSRDRSQETQYF

J: TRBJ2-7
D: TRBD1
size: NA
V: TRBV5-4
DNA: TGTGCCAGCAGCTTGGGACAGGGGGTTGCCTACGAGCAGTACTTC
CDR3: CASSLGQGVAYEQYF

J: TRBJ1-1
D: NA
size: once
V: TRBV4-3
DNA: TGCGCCAGCAGCCAAGCAGCAGGTGCGAACACTGAAGCTTTCTTT
CDR3: CASSQAAGANTEAFF